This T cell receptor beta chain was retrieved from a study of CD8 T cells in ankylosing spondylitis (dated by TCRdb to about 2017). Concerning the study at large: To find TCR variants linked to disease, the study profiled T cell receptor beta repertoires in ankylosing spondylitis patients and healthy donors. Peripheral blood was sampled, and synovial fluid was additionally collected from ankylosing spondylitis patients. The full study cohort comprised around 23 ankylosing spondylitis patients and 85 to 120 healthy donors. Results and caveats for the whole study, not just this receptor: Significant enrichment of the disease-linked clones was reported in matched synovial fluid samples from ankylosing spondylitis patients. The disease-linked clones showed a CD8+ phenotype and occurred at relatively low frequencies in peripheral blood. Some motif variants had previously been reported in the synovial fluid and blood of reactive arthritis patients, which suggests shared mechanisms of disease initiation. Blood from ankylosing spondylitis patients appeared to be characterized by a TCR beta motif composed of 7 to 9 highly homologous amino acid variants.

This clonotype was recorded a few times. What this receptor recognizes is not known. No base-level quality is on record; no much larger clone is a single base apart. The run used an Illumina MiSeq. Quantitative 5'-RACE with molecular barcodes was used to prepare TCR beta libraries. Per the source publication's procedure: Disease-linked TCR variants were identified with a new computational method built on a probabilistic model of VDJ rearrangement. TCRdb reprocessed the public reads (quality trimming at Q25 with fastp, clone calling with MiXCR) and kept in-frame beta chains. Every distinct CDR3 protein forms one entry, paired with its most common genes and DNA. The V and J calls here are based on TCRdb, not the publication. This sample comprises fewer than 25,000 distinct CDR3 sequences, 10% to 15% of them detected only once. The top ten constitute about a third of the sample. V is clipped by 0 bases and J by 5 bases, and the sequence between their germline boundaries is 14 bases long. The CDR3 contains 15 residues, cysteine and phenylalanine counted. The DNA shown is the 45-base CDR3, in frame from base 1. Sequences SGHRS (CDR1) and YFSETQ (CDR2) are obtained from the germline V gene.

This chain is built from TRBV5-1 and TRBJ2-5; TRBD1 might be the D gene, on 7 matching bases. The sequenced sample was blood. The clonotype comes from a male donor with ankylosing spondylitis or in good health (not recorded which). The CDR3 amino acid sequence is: CASSLGRGRGETQYF. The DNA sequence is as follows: TGCGCCAGCAGCTTGGGGAGGGGGCGCGGCGAGACCCAGTACTTC.